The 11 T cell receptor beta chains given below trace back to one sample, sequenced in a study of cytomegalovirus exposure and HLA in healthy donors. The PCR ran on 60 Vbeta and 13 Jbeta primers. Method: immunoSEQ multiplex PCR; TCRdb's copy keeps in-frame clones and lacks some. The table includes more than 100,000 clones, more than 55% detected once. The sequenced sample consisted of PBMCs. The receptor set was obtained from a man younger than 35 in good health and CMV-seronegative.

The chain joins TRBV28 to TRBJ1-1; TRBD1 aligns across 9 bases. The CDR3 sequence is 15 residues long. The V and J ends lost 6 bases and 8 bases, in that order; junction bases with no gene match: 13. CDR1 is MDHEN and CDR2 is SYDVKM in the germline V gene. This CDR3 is CASSQVPGQGAEAFF. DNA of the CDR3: TGTGCCAGCAGCCAAGTCCCGGGACAGGGTGCCGAAGCTTTCTTT.

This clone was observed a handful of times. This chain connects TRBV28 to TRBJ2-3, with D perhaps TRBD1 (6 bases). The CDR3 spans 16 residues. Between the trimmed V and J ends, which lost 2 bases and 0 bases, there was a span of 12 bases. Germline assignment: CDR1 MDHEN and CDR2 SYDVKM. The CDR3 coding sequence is TGTGCCAGCAGTTTACATCAGGGGTTAAGCACAGATACGCAGTATTTT. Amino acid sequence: CASSLHQGLSTDTQYF.

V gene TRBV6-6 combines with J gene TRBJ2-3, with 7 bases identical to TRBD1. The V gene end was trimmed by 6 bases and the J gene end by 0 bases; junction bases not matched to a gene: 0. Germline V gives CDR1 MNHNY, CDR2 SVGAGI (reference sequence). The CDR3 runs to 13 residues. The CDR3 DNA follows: TGTGCCAGCAGGGGACAGAGCACAGATACGCAGTATTTT. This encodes CASRGQSTDTQYF.

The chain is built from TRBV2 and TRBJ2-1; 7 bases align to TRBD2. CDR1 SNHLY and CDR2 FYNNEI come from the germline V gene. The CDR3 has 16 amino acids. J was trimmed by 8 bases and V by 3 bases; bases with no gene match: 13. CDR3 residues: CASSDGLGVGSDEQFF. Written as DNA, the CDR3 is TGTGCCAGCAGTGACGGACTAGGGGTAGGTTCAGATGAGCAGTTCTTC.

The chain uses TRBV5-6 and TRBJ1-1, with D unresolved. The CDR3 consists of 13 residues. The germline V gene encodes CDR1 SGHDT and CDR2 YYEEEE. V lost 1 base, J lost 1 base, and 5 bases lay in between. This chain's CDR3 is CASSLRGNTEAFF. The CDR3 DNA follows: TGTGCCAGCAGCTTGCGGGGGAACACTGAAGCTTTCTTT.

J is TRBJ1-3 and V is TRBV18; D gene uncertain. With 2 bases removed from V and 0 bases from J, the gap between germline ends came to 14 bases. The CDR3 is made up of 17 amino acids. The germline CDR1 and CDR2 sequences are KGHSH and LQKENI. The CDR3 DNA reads TGTGCCAGCTCACCAGAGCGCGGATCGTTCTCTGGAAACACCATATATTTT. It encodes CASSPERGSFSGNTIYF.

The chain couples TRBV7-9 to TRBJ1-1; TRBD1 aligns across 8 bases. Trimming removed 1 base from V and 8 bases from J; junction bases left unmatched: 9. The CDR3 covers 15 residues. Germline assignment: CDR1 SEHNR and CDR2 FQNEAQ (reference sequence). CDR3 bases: TGTGCCAGCAGCTTAGGGACAGGGCACTCCGCAGAAGCTTTCTTT. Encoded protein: CASSLGTGHSAEAFF.

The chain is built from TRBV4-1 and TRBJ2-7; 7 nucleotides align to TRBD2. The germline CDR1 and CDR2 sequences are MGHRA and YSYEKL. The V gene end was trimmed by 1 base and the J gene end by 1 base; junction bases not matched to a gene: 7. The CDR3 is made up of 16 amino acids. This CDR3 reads CASSQGSGSSSYEQYF. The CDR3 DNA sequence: TGCGCCAGCAGCCAAGGTAGCGGGTCCTCATCCTACGAGCAGTACTTC.

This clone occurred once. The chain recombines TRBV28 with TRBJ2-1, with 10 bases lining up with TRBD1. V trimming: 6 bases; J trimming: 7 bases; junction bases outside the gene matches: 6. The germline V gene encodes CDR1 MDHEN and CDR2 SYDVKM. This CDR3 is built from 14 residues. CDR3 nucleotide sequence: TGTGCCAGCAGGACAGGGGGCAAGGTGAATGAGCAGTTCTTC. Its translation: CASRTGGKVNEQFF.

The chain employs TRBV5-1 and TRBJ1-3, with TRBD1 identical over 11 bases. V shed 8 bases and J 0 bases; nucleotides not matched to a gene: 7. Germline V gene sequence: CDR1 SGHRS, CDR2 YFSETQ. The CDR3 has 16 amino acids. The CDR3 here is CARINGTGGSGNTIYF. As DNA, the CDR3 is TGCGCCAGGATTAACGGGACAGGGGGCTCTGGAAACACCATATATTTT.

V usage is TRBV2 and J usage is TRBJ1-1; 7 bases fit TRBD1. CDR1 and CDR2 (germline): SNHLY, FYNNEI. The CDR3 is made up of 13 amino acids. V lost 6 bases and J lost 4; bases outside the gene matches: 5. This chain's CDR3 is CASRETGLTEAFF. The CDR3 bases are TGTGCCAGCAGGGAGACAGGGCTCACTGAAGCTTTCTTT.